The present entry profiles one T cell receptor (beta chain) with its context. Generated by immunoSEQ multiplex PCR, the TCRdb table keeps only in-frame clones and is missing some. The table records 2 million to 2.5 million clones, about 93% of them present only once. This specimen comes from a study of shared clonotypes between healthy human individuals. J was trimmed by 1 base and V by 6 bases; bases with no gene match: 8. The CDR3 has 16 amino acids. The germline gives CDR1 SEHNR, CDR2 FQNEAQ (reference sequence). In the naive CD8 group, cells lacked CD45RO and were positively selected for CCR7, so terminally differentiated effector memory CD45RA+ cells were left out.

The rearrangement joins TRBV7-9 to TRBJ2-7; 11 nucleotides agree with TRBD1. The TCR was taken from a man between 18 and 35 years old in good health. Some clones in this sample may be carry-over from other donors' samples. The specimen sequenced was naive CD8+ T cells from PBMCs. CDR3 amino acids: CASRNTRDRGSYEQYF. CDR3 nucleotides: TGTGCCAGCAGGAACACTCGGGACAGGGGGTCCTACGAGCAGTACTTC.